One T cell receptor beta chain is described in this entry. In this sample, this clone turned up a few times. Its cognate antigen has yet to be identified. No much larger clone exists at a distance of one base, and base qualities are not known. The germline V gene (reference sequence) sets CDR1 to MNHNY and CDR2 to SVGAGI. CDR3 length: 12 amino acids, cysteine to phenylalanine. Of all the DNA, just the CDR3 is kept, 36 bases in frame from base 1. Trimmed from V: 6 bases; trimmed from J: 6 bases; junction bases lacking a gene match: 3. The library was generated by the immunoSEQ multiplex PCR assay. For the multiplex PCR, a mixture combining 60 forward primers for TCR Vbeta segments and 13 reverse primers for TCR Jbeta segments was used. The CDR3 region of rearranged TCR beta genes was amplified from genomic DNA with a multiplex PCR assay. The Illumina HiSeq System was used to sequence the amplified TCR beta libraries as 87-base-pair reads. In the source study's methods: Across the roughly 670 repertoires, a later analysis counted 78 million or so unique TCR beta chains, 8.5 million to 12 million of which were shared by at least two donors. Raw reads were error-corrected and collapsed into unique sequences by a nearest-neighbor algorithm in which closely related sequences were merged to remove PCR and sequencing errors. CDR3 sequences were aligned to IMGT reference sequences to assign V, D and J gene segments. For a sequence to be retained, a match of at least six nucleotides to both a V gene segment and a J gene segment was required. A rearrangement was called productive if the CDR3 had no stop codons and remained in frame with V and J, and every other rearrangement was called non-productive. CDR3 was defined according to IMGT convention as the region running from the second conserved V-encoded cysteine to the conserved J-encoded phenylalanine. Sequences without an unambiguous match to a single V gene segment were excluded from the earlier analysis of several hundred of the donors. An earlier analysis of almost 600 of the donors classified V segments as functional when productive rearrangements were above 56.7% and as segregating when the standard deviation between donors was above 5%. A statistical classification framework was built to diagnose cytomegalovirus status from the catalog of TCR beta chain sequences. In a later analysis, TCR nucleotide sequences were compared against IMGT/GENE-DB human TR gene sequences so that V and J genes could be assigned. Using the TCRdist pipeline, a later analysis assigned CDR3 sequences along with most-parsimonious VDJ recombination scenarios. In a later analysis, each TCR beta chain was defined by its CDR3 amino acid sequence together with its V-gene family, and reads without a unique V-gene family were excluded. To address suspected cross-contamination and a sequencing artifact, a later analysis removed 592 highly shared, low-generation-probability nucleotide sequences. A later analysis calculated a clonal expansion index for each public chain from normalized within-repertoire ranks of inferred template counts. In a later analysis, generation probabilities were computed using a VDJ recombination model fitted to out-of-frame rearrangements, and the results were checked against IGoR. Hypergeometric tests were used in a later analysis to score TCR-TCR, TCR-HLA and TCR-CMV co-occurrence, with a repertoire-size bias correction applied to the TCR pairs. In a later analysis, false discovery rates were estimated by permuting HLA or CMV assignments 20 times. In a later analysis, co-occurring TCRs were grouped using DBSCAN, with TCRdist sequence similarity added in when clustering inside HLA-allele-positive subsets. Repertoires with fewer than 30,000 or more than 120,000 public chains were left out of co-occurrence clustering, as were several repertoires with anomalous nucleotide sharing. Imported from immuneACCESS, the table was reduced by TCRdb to in-frame sequences with V and J called. These copies leave out some clones; in studies compared against another copy, an unresolved V gene accounts for under half, and the cause of the remainder is not known. Clone size and V and J calls were adopted from that table, with D and trimming inferred from the DNA. The sample data list some 180,000 clones, and over 70% of these were observed just once. Roughly 1.5% of the sample is taken by the ten largest.

The sample originates from a study of cytomegalovirus exposure and HLA in healthy donors (dated 2017 in TCRdb). Broadly, across the study: An earlier analysis of 587 of the donors reported about 300 Gb of sequence data and 90 million to 120 million unique TCR beta sequences obtained from about 179 million T cells. Approximately 310 gigabases of sequencing data and 70 million to 100 million unique TCR sequences made up an early release that covered nearly 650 HLA-typed donors. Of the approximately 400 genotyped donors, over 70% fell in the genetic ancestry cluster associated with self-reported Caucasian donors. The study aimed to test whether cataloging public T cell receptors could reveal signatures of past pathogen exposure. The study profiled the T cell repertoires of 500 to 800 subjects by immunosequencing and related them to cytomegalovirus serostatus. In addition to the first cohort of around 670 subjects, a separate validation cohort of over 90 different subjects was used. High-throughput TCR immunosequencing, statistical association of individual TCRs with disease status, and machine learning were combined to predict cytomegalovirus infection status. A later analysis re-analyzed previously published TCR beta repertoires from 660 or so donors and added high-resolution HLA genotyping to study TCR occurrence patterns. In the later analysis, no new phenotypic data were used to find candidate immune exposures; instead, reliance was placed on TCR beta sequences and their occurrence across donors. An earlier analysis of about 620 of the donors applied high-throughput TCR beta sequencing to assess whether each TCR beta V gene segment acted as functional or pseudogenic. Donor age, sex, ethnicity and CMV serostatus were collected together with the repertoire data. A later genetic analysis took genome-wide SNP genotypes for about three fifths of the 666 donors and used that subset as a discovery cohort. All discovery cohort repertoires had been generated using a single sequencing platform. HLA typing covered class I and class II loci at four-digit resolution. The number of donors typed differed by locus, with about 620-630 for A, B, C, DRB1 and DQB1, more than 500 for DQA1, approximately 580 for DPA1, and around 460 for DPB1. About 5 DR-DQ haplotypes were handled as single units for association and clustering, since linkage in the cohort was strong. Across 398 genotyped donors of the cohort, an average of roughly 230,000 unique TCR beta nucleotide sequences per donor were sequenced, and 15% to 20% of those sequences were non-productive. The paper as a whole reports these results and caveats: A further reported finding was that TCR beta sequences accurately predicted the HLA-A and HLA-B alleles for most subjects in the first cohort. In a later genetic analysis, fewer N-insertions in productive TCRs were reported among donors in an Asian-associated ancestry cluster than the roughly 670-donor mean. According to a later analysis, TCR association rates differed among HLA loci, with DRB1 alleles showing the most associated TCRs and HLA-C alleles showing the fewest. An association between a missense DCLRE1C variant and V-gene and J-gene trimming of TCR beta chains was found in a later genetic analysis and replicated in an independent cohort. In both the original and validation cohorts, the classifier was reported to diagnose cytomegalovirus status with high specificity and sensitivity. According to a later analysis, most CMV-associated TCR beta chains appeared to be HLA-restricted, and the HLA associations seemed to be driven largely by CMV exposure. A cluster of highly shared sequence variants was judged likely to be a technical artifact of the sequencing pipeline. Correlated functional status among segregating V segments might be attributable to linkage disequilibrium, but an unknown experimental factor could not be ruled out. The presence/absence analyses assumed that sequencing depth was roughly uniform across donors, and that assumption may not be true. In a later analysis, HLA-associated TCR beta chains showed more clonal expansion and lower generation probabilities than non-associated chains that were equally common. Only TCR beta chains were sequenced in this cohort, and the absence of alpha or paired-chain data limited detectable features. When HLA alleles, especially DR and DQ, strongly co-occurred, attributing TCR associations to individual alleles was difficult. Because counts were too low, 15 to 20 rarely observed V segments, including chromosome 9 orphons, were left out of the earlier analysis of some 640 of the donors. Because HLA typing was missing for some donors at each locus, association tests included only the typed subset. Because the 87-base-pair reads could not distinguish some IMGT-functional V segments, including TRBV6-2 and TRBV6-3, those segments were excluded. CMV serostatus was the only immune exposure information available for the cohort. The authors suggested that the approach could potentially be extended to other disease states and immunological phenotypes. A later analysis reported that several top co-occurrence clusters appeared linked to parvovirus B19, influenza, CMV and Epstein-Barr virus. A total of 164 TCR beta chains were listed by the study as associated with cytomegalovirus. Most TCR sequences were seen in very few donors, while some public TCRs were found in many individuals. In vitro tests confirmed that a few of the cytomegalovirus-associated TCR beta chains recognize cytomegalovirus antigens. At a false discovery rate of 0.05, a later analysis linked roughly 17,000 TCR beta sequences to specific HLA alleles. Broadly in line with IMGT annotations, most TCR beta V segments showed up in productive rearrangements about 87% or about 30% of the time in an earlier analysis of several hundred of the donors.

The cohort consisted of approximately 670 healthy bone marrow donors. At the time of sampling, every cohort member was nominally healthy, though immune exposures that went unrecorded were likely present. The donor tested CMV seronegative and was one of the 352 seronegative cohort members. Every donor gave a peripheral blood sample, and the peripheral blood mononuclear cells from that sample were used for TCR beta sequencing. Genomic DNA was extracted from the blood cell samples with the Qiagen DNeasy Blood Extraction Kit. The chain was built from TRBV6-6 and TRBJ1-1; 8 junctional bases match TRBD1. This clonotype originated in a man aged 18 to 29 in good health and CMV-seronegative. The specimen sequenced was PBMCs. The sequenced DNA: TGTGCCAGCAGCACGACAGGGGCTGAAGCTTTCTTT. It translates to CASSTTGAEAFF.